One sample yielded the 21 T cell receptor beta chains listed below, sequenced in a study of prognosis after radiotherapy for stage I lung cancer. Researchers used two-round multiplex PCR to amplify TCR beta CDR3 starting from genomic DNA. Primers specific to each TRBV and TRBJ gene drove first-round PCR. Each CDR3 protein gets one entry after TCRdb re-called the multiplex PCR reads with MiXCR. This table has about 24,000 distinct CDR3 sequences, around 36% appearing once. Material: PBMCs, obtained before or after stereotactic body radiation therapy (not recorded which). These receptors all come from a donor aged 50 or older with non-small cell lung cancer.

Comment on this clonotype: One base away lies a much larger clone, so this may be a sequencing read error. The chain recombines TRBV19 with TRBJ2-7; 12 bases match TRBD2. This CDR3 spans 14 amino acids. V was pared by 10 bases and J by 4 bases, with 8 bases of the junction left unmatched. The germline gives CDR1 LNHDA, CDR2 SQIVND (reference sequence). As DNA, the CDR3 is TGTGCCACCTCTCAAGGACTAGCGGGGTACGAGCAGTACTTC. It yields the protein CATSQGLAGYEQYF. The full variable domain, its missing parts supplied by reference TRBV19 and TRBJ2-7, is DGGITQSPKYLFRKEGQNVTLSCEQNLNHDAMYWYRQDPGQGLRLIYYSQIVNDFQKGDIAEGYSVSREKKESFPLTVTSAQKNPTAFYLCATSQGLAGYEQYFGPGTRLTVT.

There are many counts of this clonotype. The CDR3 reads CASSLEVAGQGHTEAFF. For the CDR3, the DNA is TGTGCCAGCAGCTTGGAAGTTGCCGGACAGGGTCACACTGAAGCTTTCTTT. This sequence joins TRBV5-4 and TRBJ1-1, with 8 bases fitting TRBD1. The J segment lost 3 bases and the V segment lost 0 bases, leaving 10 bases of the junction unmatched. The CDR3 contains 17 residues. Germline V gives CDR1 SGHNT, CDR2 YYREEE (reference sequence).

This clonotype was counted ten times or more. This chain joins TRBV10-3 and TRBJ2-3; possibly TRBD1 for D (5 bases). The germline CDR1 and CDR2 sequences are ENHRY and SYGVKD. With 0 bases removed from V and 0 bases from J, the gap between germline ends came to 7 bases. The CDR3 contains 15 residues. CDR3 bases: TGTGCCATCAGTGAGTCGACAGCAAGCACAGATACGCAGTATTTT. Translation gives CAISESTASTDTQYF.

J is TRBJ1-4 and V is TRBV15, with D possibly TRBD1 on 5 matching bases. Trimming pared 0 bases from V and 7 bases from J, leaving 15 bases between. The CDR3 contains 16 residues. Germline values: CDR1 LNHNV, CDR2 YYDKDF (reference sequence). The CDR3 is CATSRDLTAISEKLFF. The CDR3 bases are TGTGCCACCAGCAGAGATTTGACAGCGATTAGTGAAAAACTGTTTTTT.

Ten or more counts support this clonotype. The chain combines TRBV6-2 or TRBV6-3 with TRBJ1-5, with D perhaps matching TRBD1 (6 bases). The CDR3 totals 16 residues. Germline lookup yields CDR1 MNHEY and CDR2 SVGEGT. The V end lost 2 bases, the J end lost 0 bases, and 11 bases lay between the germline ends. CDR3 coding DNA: TGTGCCAGCAGTTACGGCAGGGGCTATAGCAATCAGCCCCAGCATTTT. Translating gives CASSYGRGYSNQPQHF.

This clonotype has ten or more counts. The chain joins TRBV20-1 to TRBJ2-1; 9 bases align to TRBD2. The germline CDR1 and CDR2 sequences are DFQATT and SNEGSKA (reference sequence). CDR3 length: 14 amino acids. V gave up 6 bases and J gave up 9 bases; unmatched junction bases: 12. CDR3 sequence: CSADLPVAGAEQFF. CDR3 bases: TGCAGTGCAGATCTTCCGGTAGCGGGAGCTGAGCAGTTCTTC.

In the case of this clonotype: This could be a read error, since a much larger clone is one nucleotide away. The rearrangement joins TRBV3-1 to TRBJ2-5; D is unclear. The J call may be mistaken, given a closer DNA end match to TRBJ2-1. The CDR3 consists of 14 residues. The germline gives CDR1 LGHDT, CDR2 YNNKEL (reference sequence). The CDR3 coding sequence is TGTGCCAGCATCCACGTAGGCCAGTACAATGAGCAGTTCTTC. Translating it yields CASIHVGQYNEQFF.

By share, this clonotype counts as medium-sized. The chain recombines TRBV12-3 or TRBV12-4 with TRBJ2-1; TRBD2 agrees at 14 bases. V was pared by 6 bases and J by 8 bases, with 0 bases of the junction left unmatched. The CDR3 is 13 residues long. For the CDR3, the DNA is TGTGCCAGCAGGACTAGCGGGAGGGATGAGCAGTTCTTC. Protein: CASRTSGRDEQFF.

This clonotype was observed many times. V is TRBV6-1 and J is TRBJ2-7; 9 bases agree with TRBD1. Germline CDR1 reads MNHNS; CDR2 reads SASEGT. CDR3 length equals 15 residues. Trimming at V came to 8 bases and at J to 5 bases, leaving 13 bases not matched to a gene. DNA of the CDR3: TGTGCCAGCGGACGACAGGGGGTAGGGACGAACGAGCAGTACTTC. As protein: CASGRQGVGTNEQYF.

The CDR3 DNA sequence: TGTGCCAGCAGCCCCTGGTCTCAGCCCCAGCATTTT. It yields the protein CASSPWSQPQHF. V and J are TRBV12-3 or TRBV12-4 and TRBJ1-5; D unresolved. V lost 6 bases, J lost 6 bases, and 9 bases lay in between. This CDR3 is 12 amino acids long.

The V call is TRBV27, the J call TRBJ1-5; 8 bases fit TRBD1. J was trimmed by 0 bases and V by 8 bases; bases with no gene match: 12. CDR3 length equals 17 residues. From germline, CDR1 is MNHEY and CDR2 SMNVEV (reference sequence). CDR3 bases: TGTGCCAGCTGGCAATCTGGACAGGGTTATAGCAATCAGCCCCAGCATTTT. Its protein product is CASWQSGQGYSNQPQHF.

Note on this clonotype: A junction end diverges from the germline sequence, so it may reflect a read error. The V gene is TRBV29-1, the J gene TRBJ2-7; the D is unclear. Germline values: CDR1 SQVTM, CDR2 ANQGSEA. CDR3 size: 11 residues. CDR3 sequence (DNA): TGCAGCGACCAAGTGGGGAACGAGCAGTGCTTC. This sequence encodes CSDQVGNEQCF.

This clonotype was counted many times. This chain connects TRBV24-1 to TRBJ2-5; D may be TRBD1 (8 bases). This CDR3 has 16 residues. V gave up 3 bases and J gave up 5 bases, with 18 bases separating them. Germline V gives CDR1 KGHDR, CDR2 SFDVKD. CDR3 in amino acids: CATSDPTGGVGETQYF. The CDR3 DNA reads TGTGCCACCAGTGATCCTACAGGGGGGGTAGGGGAGACCCAGTACTTC.

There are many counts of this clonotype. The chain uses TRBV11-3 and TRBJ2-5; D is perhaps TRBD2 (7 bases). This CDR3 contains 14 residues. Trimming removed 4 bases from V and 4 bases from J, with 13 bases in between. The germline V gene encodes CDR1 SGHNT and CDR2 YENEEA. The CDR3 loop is CASSSVGGPETQYF. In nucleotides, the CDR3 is TGTGCCAGCAGCTCTGTCGGGGGGCCAGAGACCCAGTACTTC.

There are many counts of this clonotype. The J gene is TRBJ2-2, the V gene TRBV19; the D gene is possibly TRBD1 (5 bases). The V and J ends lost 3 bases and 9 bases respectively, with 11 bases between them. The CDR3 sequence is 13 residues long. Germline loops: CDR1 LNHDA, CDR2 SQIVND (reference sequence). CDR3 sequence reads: CASSMVPGWELFF. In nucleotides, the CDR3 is TGTGCCAGTAGTATGGTCCCAGGGTGGGAGCTGTTTTTT.

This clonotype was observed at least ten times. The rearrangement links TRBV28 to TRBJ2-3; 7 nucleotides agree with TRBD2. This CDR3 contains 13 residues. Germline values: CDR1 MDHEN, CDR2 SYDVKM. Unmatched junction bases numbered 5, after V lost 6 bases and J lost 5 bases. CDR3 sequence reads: CASRPGGVDTQYF. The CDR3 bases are TGTGCCAGCAGACCGGGAGGCGTAGATACGCAGTATTTT. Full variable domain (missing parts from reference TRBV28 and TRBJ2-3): DVKVTQSSRYLVKRTGEKVFLECVQDMDHENMFWYRQDPGLGLRLIYFSYDVKMKEKGDIPEGYSVSREKKERFSLILESASTNQTSMYLCASRPGGVDTQYFGPGTRLTVL.

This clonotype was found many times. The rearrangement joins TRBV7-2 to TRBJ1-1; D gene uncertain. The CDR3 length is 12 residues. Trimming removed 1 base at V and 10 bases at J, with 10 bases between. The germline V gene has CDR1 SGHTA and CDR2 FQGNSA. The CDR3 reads CASSLENRVAFF. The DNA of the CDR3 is TGTGCCAGCAGCTTAGAAAACCGGGTAGCTTTCTTT.

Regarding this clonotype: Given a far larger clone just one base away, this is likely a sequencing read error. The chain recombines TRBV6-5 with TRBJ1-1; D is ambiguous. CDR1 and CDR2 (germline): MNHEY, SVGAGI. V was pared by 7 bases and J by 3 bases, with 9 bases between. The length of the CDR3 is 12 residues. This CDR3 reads CASTEAYTEAFF. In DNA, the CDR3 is TGTGCCAGCACTGAGGCGTACACTGAAGCTTTCTTT.

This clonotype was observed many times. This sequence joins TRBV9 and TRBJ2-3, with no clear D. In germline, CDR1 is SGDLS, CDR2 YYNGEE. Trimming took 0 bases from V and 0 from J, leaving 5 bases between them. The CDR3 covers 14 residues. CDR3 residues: CASSVAESTDTQYF. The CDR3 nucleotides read TGTGCCAGCAGCGTAGCGGAGAGCACAGATACGCAGTATTTT.

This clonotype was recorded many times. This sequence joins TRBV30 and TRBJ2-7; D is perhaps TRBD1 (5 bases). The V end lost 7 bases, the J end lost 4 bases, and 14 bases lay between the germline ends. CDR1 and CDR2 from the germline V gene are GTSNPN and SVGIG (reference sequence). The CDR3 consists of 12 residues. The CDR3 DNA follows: TGTGCCTCTACGTGGGGCCTTTACGAGCAGTACTTC. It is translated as CASTWGLYEQYF.

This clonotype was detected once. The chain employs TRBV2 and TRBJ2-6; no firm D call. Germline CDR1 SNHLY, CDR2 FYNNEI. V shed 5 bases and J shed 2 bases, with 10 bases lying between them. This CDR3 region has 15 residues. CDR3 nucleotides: TGTGCCAGCAGTTACCCTGGGGCTGGGGCCAACGTCCTGACTTTC. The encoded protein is CASSYPGAGANVLTF.